This T cell receptor (beta chain) is from a study of blood T cell repertoires in COVID-19. About the research overall: Sample material is recorded as cDNA or gDNA derived from T cells, B-cell-depleted T cells, or PBMCs.

The CDR3 has 14 amino acids. Germline V gene data show CDR1 as ENHRY and CDR2 as SYGVKD. V dropped 4 bases and J dropped 9 bases, with 16 bases sitting between them. By sample fraction, this clone is medium-sized. In the source study's methods: The assay estimated nucleated cells by amplifying reference gene primers. The assay was immunoSEQ multiplex PCR, and TCRdb's table has in-frame clones only and misses some. The D gene and trimming were derived from the DNA, and the V and J assignments and clone size from that table. This sample yields tens of thousands of clones, of which about 84% are seen a single time; approximately 8.2% belongs to the top ten.

Sequenced material: peripheral blood. The origin of this receptor is a man aged 60 to 69 with acute or convalescent COVID-19. The rearrangement joins TRBV10-3 to TRBJ1-5; D is perhaps TRBD1 (6 bases). CDR3 sequence reads: CAISGSQGEGPQHF. The CDR3 DNA reads TGTGCCATCAGTGGATCACAGGGAGAAGGGCCCCAGCATTTT.